The clone carrying this TCR beta chain was picked up many times. Its antigen is currently unknown. This sample is drawn from a study of response to subunit inactivated influenza vaccine. Study-level points and caveats: Authors suggested seasonal influenza vaccinations each recruit few new T cells.

TCRdb reprocessed the RT-PCR reads via MiXCR and lists one record per CDR3 protein. The table lists 200,000 to 300,000 distinct CDR3 sequences, about 12% of them singletons. The CDR3 is 14 amino acids. Germline-derived CDR1 and CDR2 are KGHSY and FQNENV. Trimming pared 6 bases from V and 0 bases from J, leaving 9 bases between. This rearrangement joins TRBV16 to TRBJ1-5; D is ambiguous. Specimen: non-naive T cells sorted from PBMCs, collected 14 days before vaccination. The receptor comes from a man aged 45-60 years who received an inactivated influenza vaccine. CDR3 protein: CASSHQSSNQPQHF. Here the CDR3 DNA reads TGTGCCAGCAGTCATCAATCTAGCAATCAGCCCCAGCATTTT.